One sample yielded the 16 T cell receptor beta chains listed below, sequenced in a study of cytomegalovirus exposure and HLA in healthy donors. The PCR had 60 Vbeta and 13 Jbeta primers. Sequencing was performed with immunoSEQ multiplex PCR; in TCRdb, only in-frame clones are kept and a portion is missing. Here the sample table reports tens of thousands of clones. The specimen was PBMCs. The receptors were sampled from a female donor in good health and CMV-seronegative.

The CDR3 region has the DNA TGTGCCACTTCCACTAGACAGGGGGCGGACGGGGAGCTGTTTTTT. It yields the protein CATSTRQGADGELFF. The chain recombines TRBV7-9 with TRBJ2-2; 10 bases map to TRBD1. The germline V gene encodes CDR1 SEHNR and CDR2 FQNEAQ (reference sequence). The CDR3 is 15 amino acids. The V gene end was trimmed by 10 bases and the J gene end by 7 bases; junction bases not matched to a gene: 12.

The chain links TRBV6-5 to TRBJ1-2; D perhaps matches TRBD1 (6 bases). V lost 2 bases and J lost 8, with 15 bases in between. Germline CDR1 and CDR2: MNHEY and SVGAGI. The CDR3 sequence is 14 residues long. CDR3: CASSYPGPQGGYTF. Here the CDR3 DNA reads TGTGCCAGCAGTTACCCGGGCCCCCAGGGGGGCTACACCTTC.

The chain couples TRBV5-1 to TRBJ2-2; 9 bases agree with TRBD2. CDR1 and CDR2 from the germline V gene are SGHRS and YFSETQ. V lost 3 bases and J lost 2; bases outside the gene matches: 8. The length of the CDR3 is 17 residues. The CDR3 DNA sequence: TGCGCCAGCAGCTCTGTAGGAGCGGGGGGCAACACCGGGGAGCTGTTTTTT. The encoded protein is CASSSVGAGGNTGELFF.

The chain carries TRBV7-9 and TRBJ2-2; D possibly corresponds to TRBD2 (5 bases). The CDR3 covers 12 residues. Germline V gene data show CDR1 as SEHNR and CDR2 as FQNEAQ (reference sequence). V lost 5 bases to trimming and J lost 7 bases, with 8 bases between them. The chain's CDR3 is CASSNRDGELFF. The CDR3 coding sequence is TGTGCCAGCAGCAACCGGGACGGGGAGCTGTTTTTT.

The rearrangement joins TRBV4-3 to TRBJ2-7, with 11 bases matching TRBD1. The germline CDR1 and CDR2 sequences are LGHNA and YSLEER. This CDR3 has 17 residues. The V and J ends lost 3 bases and 4 bases, in that order; junction bases with no gene match: 11. The CDR3 nucleotides are TGCGCCAGCAGCCACGCCCTTCCCGGGACAGGGGGGTACGAGCAGTACTTC. This sequence encodes CASSHALPGTGGYEQYF.

V and J are TRBV18 and TRBJ1-3, with D perhaps matching TRBD1 (6 bases). CDR3 length: 16 amino acids. V was clipped by 3 bases and J by 2 bases, with 14 bases between them. Germline V gene data show CDR1 as KGHSH and CDR2 as LQKENI. This chain's CDR3 is CASSPRQAVTGNTIYF. For the CDR3, the DNA is TGTGCCAGCTCACCCCGACAGGCAGTGACTGGAAACACCATATATTTT.

This chain joins TRBV5-1 and TRBJ2-7, with D maybe TRBD2 (6 bases). The CDR3 runs to 15 residues. Germline CDR1 is SGHRS and CDR2 is YFSETQ. Trimming removed 6 bases at V and 4 bases at J, with 20 bases between. CDR3 sequence reads: CASISNLGAGYEQYF. CDR3 nucleotides: TGCGCCAGCATCTCTAACCTCGGGGCGGGGTACGAGCAGTACTTC. Together with reference TRBV5-1 and TRBJ2-7, the CDR3 gives the full variable domain: KAGVTQTPRYLIKTRGQQVTLSCSPISGHRSVSWYQQTPGQGLQFLFEYFSETQRNKGNFPGRFSGRQFSNSRSEMNVSTLELGDSALYLCASISNLGAGYEQYFGPGTRLTVT.

The chain employs TRBV6-1 and TRBJ1-5; D is perhaps TRBD1 (6 bases). There are 13 residues in the CDR3. The V end was cut by 6 bases, the J end by 9 bases, with 15 bases between. Per the germline V gene, CDR1 is MNHNS and CDR2 is SASEGT. The CDR3 reads CASSLTGPGPQHF. The CDR3 nucleotides read TGTGCCAGCAGCTTGACAGGTCCGGGGCCCCAGCATTTT.

The rearrangement joins TRBV18 to TRBJ1-5; a weak D match, TRBD1 (5 bases). The V gene's germline CDR1 is KGHSH and CDR2 LQKENI. The CDR3 covers 14 residues. Trimming removed 8 bases at V and 3 bases at J, with 14 bases between. Here the CDR3 reads CASGPGNFNQPQHF. The CDR3 coding sequence is TGTGCCAGCGGGCCAGGGAATTTCAATCAGCCCCAGCATTTT.

This chain uses TRBV18 with TRBJ1-2; TRBD1 aligns across 9 bases. The germline V gene has CDR1 KGHSH and CDR2 LQKENI. J gave up 4 bases and V 5 bases, and 8 bases lay outside the gene matches. This CDR3 contains 15 residues. This CDR3 is CASSTPGQGTYGYTF. The CDR3 DNA reads as TGTGCCAGCTCAACCCCGGGACAGGGAACCTATGGCTACACCTTC.

This chain uses TRBV7-2 with TRBJ2-7, with 12 positions matching TRBD1. The V segment lost 5 bases and the J segment 1 base; nucleotides outside the gene matches: 9. This CDR3 is built from 17 residues. Per germline, CDR1 SGHTA and CDR2 FQGNSA. CDR3 sequence reads: CASSEGTGGYASYEQYF. CDR3 in DNA: TGTGCCAGCAGCGAGGGGACAGGGGGCTATGCATCCTACGAGCAGTACTTC.

This sequence joins TRBV5-1 and TRBJ1-1; D ambiguous. The CDR3 spans 14 residues. V was clipped by 6 bases and J by 1 base, with 13 bases between them. Germline CDR1 reads SGHRS; CDR2 reads YFSETQ. CDR3 residues: CASTAESTNTEAFF. In DNA form, the CDR3 reads TGCGCCAGCACCGCCGAAAGCACGAACACTGAAGCTTTCTTT.

The chain employs TRBV6-5 and TRBJ1-2; TRBD1 aligns across 10 bases. Germline assignment: CDR1 MNHEY and CDR2 SVGAGI. CDR3 length equals 15 residues. V shed 5 bases and J 7 bases; nucleotides not matched to a gene: 10. The CDR3 DNA sequence: TGTGCCAGCAGTCTTAATAGACAGGGGGCTGCTGGCTACACCTTC. Translating it yields CASSLNRQGAAGYTF.

The DNA of the CDR3 is TGCGCCAGCAGCCAAGATTCCTCTGGGGCCTTAGGAGGCTACACCTTC. It is translated as CASSQDSSGALGGYTF. This chain connects TRBV4-1 to TRBJ1-2; tentative D call: TRBD1 (5 bases). Germline values: CDR1 MGHRA, CDR2 YSYEKL. The CDR3 extends over 16 amino acids. V was cut by 0 bases and J by 8 bases, with 19 bases left in between.

V and J are TRBV30 and TRBJ2-1; the match to TRBD2 covers 16 bases. Germline V gene lookup returns CDR1 GTSNPN and CDR2 SVGIG (reference sequence). This CDR3 has 15 amino acids. V shed 1 base, J shed 9 bases, and the junction held 3 bases outside the gene matches. This CDR3 is CAWSAGLAGGVEQFF. As DNA, the CDR3 is TGTGCCTGGAGTGCGGGACTAGCGGGGGGGGTTGAGCAGTTCTTC.

This chain joins TRBV4-1 and TRBJ2-7, with TRBD2 as a possible D gene (6 bases). Trimming took 0 bases from V and 7 from J, leaving 16 bases between them. Germline CDR1 is MGHRA and CDR2 is YSYEKL. The CDR3 runs to 15 residues. CDR3 sequence (DNA): TGCGCCAGCAGCCAAGAGGGAGGCAGGATTGAAGAGCAGTACTTC. This sequence encodes CASSQEGGRIEEQYF.